These 7 T cell receptor beta chains were sequenced from one sample in a study of tumor and adjacent non-tumor tissue in lung cancer. This sample's RNA came from whole unsorted tissue. More than 3 cm separated this lung sample from the edge of the tumor. Three rounds of nested PCR, following a modified ARM-PCR protocol, produced the TCRbeta library. TCRdb itself ran the multiplex PCR reads through MiXCR, one entry per CDR3 protein. The sample lists around 99,000 distinct CDR3 sequences, 60% to 80% occurring once. What was sequenced was distant non-tumor lung tissue. The receptors originated from a man aged 55-75 years with non-small cell lung cancer.

The chain has TRBV4-1 and TRBJ2-5; D call uncertain. CDR1 and CDR2 from the germline V gene are MGHRA and YSYEKL. Trimming left V 4 bases short and J 4 bases short, with 10 bases between. This CDR3 has 13 amino acids. CDR3 DNA: TGCGCCAGCAGCCTGGCCCTGGTAGAGACCCAGTACTTC. Its translation: CASSLALVETQYF.

The rearrangement uses TRBV21-1 and TRBJ2-7; TRBD1 reflects the table's D call only, with no check against the DNA. TRBV21-1 is an annotated pseudogene. The CDR3 consists of 18 residues. CDR3 sequence reads: CASSNQGQGQGRYYEQYF. CDR3 nucleotide sequence: TGTGCCAGCAGCAACCAAGGGCAGGGACAGGGGCGATATTACGAGCAGTACTTC.

In its sample, this clonotype ranks as medium-sized (0.01 to 0.1%). This chain connects TRBV11-1 to TRBJ2-1, with D perhaps being TRBD1 or TRBD2 (6 bases each). V was clipped by 3 bases and J by 8 bases, with 14 bases between them. The germline V gene has CDR1 SGHAT and CDR2 FQDESV (reference sequence). CDR3 length: 14 amino acids. CDR3 sequence (DNA): TGTGCCAGCAGCTTCATCGGGAGACAGGATGAGCAGTTCTTC. Translated: CASSFIGRQDEQFF.

The V and J genes are TRBV19 and TRBJ2-7; TRBD2 agrees at 7 bases. With 3 bases clipped from V and 2 bases from J, the junction kept 7 bases outside the gene matches. The CDR3 is made up of 15 amino acids. The germline gives CDR1 LNHDA, CDR2 SQIVND (reference sequence). CDR3 in DNA: TGTGCCAGTAGTATGTCGGGAGGATCGACCTACGAGCAGTACTTC. It is translated as CASSMSGGSTYEQYF.

On this clonotype: Its ends do not fully match the called genes, so a read error is possible. CDR3 in amino acids: CAIRAGTVSVDEQFF. The CDR3 bases are TGTGCCATCAGGGCCGGTACAGTATCGGTGGATGAGCAGTTCTTT. V usage is TRBV10-3 and J usage is TRBJ2-1; D is unclear. Germline CDR1 is ENHRY and CDR2 is SYGVKD. This CDR3 region has 15 residues.

As for this clonotype: Because it lacks the conserved phenylalanine or tryptophan at the end, this CDR3 is likely a read error. The V gene is TRBV7-9, the J gene TRBJ2-7; D might be TRBD1 or TRBD2, each matching 6 bases. The V and J ends lost 5 bases and 2 bases respectively, with 22 bases between them. The germline CDR1 and CDR2 sequences are SEHNR and FQNEAQ (reference sequence). The CDR3 totals 17 residues. The CDR3 DNA reads as TGTGCCAGCAGCCAGCGTGGGGGGCGGCAAGCGCCCTACGAGCAGTACTCC. This sequence encodes CASSQRGGRQAPYEQYS.

Notes on this clonotype: A read error may be the cause here, since a much bigger clone is one base away. This rearrangement joins TRBV5-1 to TRBJ2-1; 8 bases line up with TRBD1. The germline CDR1 and CDR2 sequences are SGHRS and YFSETQ. The CDR3 is made up of 15 amino acids. J gave up 4 bases and V 9 bases, and 12 bases lay outside the gene matches. The CDR3 sequence is CAITFMDRDYNEQFF. The CDR3 DNA is TGCGCCATCACCTTCATGGACAGGGATTACAATGAGCAGTTCTTC.